This TCR beta chain was recorded in a study of cytomegalovirus exposure and HLA in healthy donors. Study in general: An earlier analysis identified 100 million to 130 million unique TCR beta sequences in some 170 million T cells. For the roughly 400 genotyped donors, approximately 83% fell within the Caucasian-associated ancestry cluster. Study outcomes and limitations: When analyzed later, a missense DCLRE1C variant was found to be linked to TCR beta V- and J-gene trimming. Researchers reported from a later analysis that most CMV-associated TCR beta chains appeared HLA-restricted.

The CDR3 consists of 14 residues. Germline values: CDR1 SQVTM, CDR2 ANQGSEA. Between the trimmed V and J ends, which lost 6 bases and 3 bases, there was a span of 18 bases. Of note for this clone: Its antigen is unidentified.

Both 60 Vbeta primers and 13 Jbeta primers went into the PCR. Measured with immunoSEQ multiplex PCR; TCRdb has only the in-frame clones, and not every one. Among about 130,000 clones listed, 75% to 80% were seen once. The sequencing sample was made of PBMCs. The J gene is TRBJ2-7, the V gene TRBV29-1; D is possibly TRBD1 (5 bases). The TCR was taken from a man between 25 and 39 years old in good health and CMV-seronegative. CDR3 sequence (DNA): TGCAGCGTCCGTCTTGTAAAGGGGCACTACGAGCAGTACTTC. It codes for CSVRLVKGHYEQYF.